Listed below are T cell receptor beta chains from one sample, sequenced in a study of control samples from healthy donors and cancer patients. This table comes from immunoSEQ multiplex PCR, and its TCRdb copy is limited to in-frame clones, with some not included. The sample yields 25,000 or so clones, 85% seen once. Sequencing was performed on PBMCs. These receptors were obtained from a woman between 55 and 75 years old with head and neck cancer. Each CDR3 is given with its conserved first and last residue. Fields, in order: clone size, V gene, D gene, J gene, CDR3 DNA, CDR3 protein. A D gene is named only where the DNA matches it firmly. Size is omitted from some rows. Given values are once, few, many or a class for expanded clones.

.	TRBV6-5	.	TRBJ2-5	TGTGCCAGCACCTCTCCGGGGGTAGAGACCCAGTACTTC	CASTSPGVETQYF
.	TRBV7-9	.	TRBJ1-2	TGTGCCAGCAGCTTAGGACAGCGCGGCTACACCTTC	CASSLGQRGYTF
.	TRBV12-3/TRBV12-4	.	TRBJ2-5	TGTGCCAGCAGTTTAAGTCCGCAAGAGACCCAGTACTTC	CASSLSPQETQYF
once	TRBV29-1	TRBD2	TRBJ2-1	TGCAGCGTTCAAGCGGGAGGGCCGAATGAGCAGTTCTTC	CSVQAGGPNEQFF
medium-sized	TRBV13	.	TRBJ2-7	TGTGCCAGCAGCTTAGGGAGGGGAAAGATTCACGAGCAGTACTTC	CASSLGRGKIHEQYF
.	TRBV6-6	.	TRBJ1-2	TGTGCCAGCGGGACAAGGGCTCCAGTCTTTCGAGGCTACACCTTC	CASGTRAPVFRGYTF
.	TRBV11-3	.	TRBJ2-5	TGTGCCAGCGCCCTGGGGGCGGCGTCCCAGACCCAGTACTTC	CASALGAASQTQYF
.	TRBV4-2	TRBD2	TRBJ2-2	TGTGCCAGCAGCCAGGACAGCGGGGGGGGCACCGGGGAGCTGTTTTTT	CASSQDSGGGTGELFF
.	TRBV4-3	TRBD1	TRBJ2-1	TGCGCCAGCAGCCAAGATAAAGGGGGCTTCTCCTACAATGAGCAGTTCTTC	CASSQDKGGFSYNEQFF
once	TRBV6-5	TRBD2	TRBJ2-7	TGTGCCAGCAGTTACAGGCGGGAGGGCACCTACGAGCAGTACTTC	CASSYRREGTYEQYF
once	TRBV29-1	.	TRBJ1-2	TGCAGCGTCGAGACAGGTCACGTCTACACCTTC	CSVETGHVYTF
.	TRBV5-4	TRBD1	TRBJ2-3	TGTGCCAGCAGCAACCGGGACAGGGGTACGGATACGCAGTATTTT	CASSNRDRGTDTQYF
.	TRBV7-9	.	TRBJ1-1	TGTGCCAGCAGCTTCGGGAGACAGGTGGTCACTGAAGCTTTCTTT	CASSFGRQVVTEAFF
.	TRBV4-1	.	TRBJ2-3	TGCGCCAGCAGCCAAATATTAGATACGCAGTATTTT	CASSQILDTQYF
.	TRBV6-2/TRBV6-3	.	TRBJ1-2	TGTGCCAGCAGTACGATCCGAGGCTCTGGCAGGGACTATGGCTACACCTTC	CASSTIRGSGRDYGYTF
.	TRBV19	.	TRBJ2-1	TGTGCCAGTAGTAGGGGGCAGGGTGAGCAGTTCTTC	CASSRGQGEQFF
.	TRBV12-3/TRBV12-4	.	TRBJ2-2	TGTGCCAGCAGTGCCGTAGTTGCCGGGGAGCTGTTTTTT	CASSAVVAGELFF
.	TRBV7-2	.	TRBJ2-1	TGTGCCAGCAGCCCACGGGGCCGTTTTGAGCAGTTCTTC	CASSPRGRFEQFF
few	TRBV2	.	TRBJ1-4	TGTGCCAGCAGTGCTGCGACCGACGATCCAACTAATGAAAAACTGTTTTTT	CASSAATDDPTNEKLFF
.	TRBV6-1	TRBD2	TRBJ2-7	TGTGCCAGCAGTGATACTTGGGGGCGGGAGGTAAACGAGCAGTACTTC	CASSDTWGREVNEQYF
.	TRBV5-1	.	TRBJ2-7	TGCGCCAGCAGCTTGGCCAGGGGGGCGGGCGAGCAGTACTTC	CASSLARGAGEQYF
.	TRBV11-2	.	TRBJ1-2	TGTGCCAGCAGCTTAGAATGGCTGGGAGGCTACACCTTC	CASSLEWLGGYTF
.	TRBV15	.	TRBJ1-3	TGTGCCACCAGCAGTTCTGAACGGACGAACACCATATATTTT	CATSSSERTNTIYF
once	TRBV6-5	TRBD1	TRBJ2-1	TGTGCCAGCGGGGGCCCGAGGGGGCCCAACAATGAGCAGTTCTTC	CASGGPRGPNNEQFF
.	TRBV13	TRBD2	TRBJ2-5	TGTGCCAGCAGTCTGAATAGCGGGAGTATGAGAGAGACCCAGTACTTC	CASSLNSGSMRETQYF
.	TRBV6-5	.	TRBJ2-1	TGTGCCACCCAGGGGGGACTAGGATGGGATGAGCAGTTCTTC	CATQGGLGWDEQFF
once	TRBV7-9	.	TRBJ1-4	TGTGCCAGCACTCAGGGGAGGTCTAATGAAAAACTGTTTTTT	CASTQGRSNEKLFF
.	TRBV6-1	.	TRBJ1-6	TGTGCCAGCAGTGAAGTTTTACCCATGGGATCACCCCTCCACTTT	CASSEVLPMGSPLHF
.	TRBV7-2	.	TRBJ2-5	TGTGCCAGCAGCTTAGATGGGGGGGCCCGGGAGACCCAGTACTTC	CASSLDGGARETQYF
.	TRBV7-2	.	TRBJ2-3	TGTGCCAGCAGCTTAGGCAGGGACACAGATACGCAGTATTTT	CASSLGRDTDTQYF
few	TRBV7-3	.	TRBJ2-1	TGTGCCAGCAGCCCCAGGAGGAGGGGGACTAACAATGAGCAGTTCTTC	CASSPRRRGTNNEQFF
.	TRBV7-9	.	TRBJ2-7	TGTGCCAGCACCCCTATGGTCGGGGGAACCTACGAGCAGTACTTC	CASTPMVGGTYEQYF
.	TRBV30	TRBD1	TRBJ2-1	TGTGCCGGTAGGACAGGGGGCCCCTACAATGAGCAGTTCTTC	CAGRTGGPYNEQFF
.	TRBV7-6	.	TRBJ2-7	TGTGCCAGCAGCTTTTCACAGGGATCCTACGAGCAGTACTTC	CASSFSQGSYEQYF
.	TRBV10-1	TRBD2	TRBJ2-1	TGCGCCAGCAGTGATATAGCGGGAGAATGGAATGAGCAGTTCTTC	CASSDIAGEWNEQFF
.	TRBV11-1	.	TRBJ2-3	TGTGCCAGCAGCTTTAGTGCACAGGGCCCAGATACGCAGTATTTT	CASSFSAQGPDTQYF
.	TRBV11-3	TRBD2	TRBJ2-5	TGTGCCAGCAGCCCTAGCGGACAAGAGACCCAGTACTTC	CASSPSGQETQYF
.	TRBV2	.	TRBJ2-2	TGTGCCAGCAGTGAACGTCATAGGGGGGCCAACACCGGGGAGCTGTTTTTT	CASSERHRGANTGELFF
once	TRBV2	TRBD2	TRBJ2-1	TGTGCCAGCCTCCAGGTACTAGCGGGAGGGGAGCAGTTCTTC	CASLQVLAGGEQFF
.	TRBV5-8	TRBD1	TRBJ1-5	TGTGCCAGCAGCTTGGATCCAGGGGGGAATCAGCCCCAGCATTTT	CASSLDPGGNQPQHF
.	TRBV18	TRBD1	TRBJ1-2	TGTGCCAGCTCACCGAGACAGGGTGTCGATGGCTACACCTTC	CASSPRQGVDGYTF
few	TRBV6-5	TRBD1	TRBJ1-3	TGTGCCAGCGGGGGACAGGGACTCCCTGGAAACACCATATATTTT	CASGGQGLPGNTIYF
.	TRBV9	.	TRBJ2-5	TGTGCCAGCAGCGTAGGGAGTTCCTCGGGTGAGACCCAGTACTTC	CASSVGSSSGETQYF
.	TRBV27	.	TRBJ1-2	TGTGCCTCAAAAGGAGCCGGCGGCTACACCTTC	CASKGAGGYTF
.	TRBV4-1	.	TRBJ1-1	TGCGCCAGCAGCCAAGGTTTGGGGGAAAGTGAAGCTTTCTTT	CASSQGLGESEAFF
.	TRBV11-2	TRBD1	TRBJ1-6	TGTGCCAGCAGCCGCCTTCAAGGGACAGAACTCCACTTT	CASSRLQGTELHF
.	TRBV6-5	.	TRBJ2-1	TGTGCCAGCAGCTACAGACCGGAGAGCTCCTACAATGAGCAGTTCTTC	CASSYRPESSYNEQFF
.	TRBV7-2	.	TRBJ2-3	TGTGCCAGCAGCTTAGTACCCCTTGGAGATACGCAGTATTTT	CASSLVPLGDTQYF
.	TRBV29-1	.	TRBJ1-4	TGCAGCGTTGAAGGGGCAGCAACTAATGAAAAACTGTTTTTT	CSVEGAATNEKLFF
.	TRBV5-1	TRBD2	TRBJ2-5	TGCGCCAGCAGCTTGGATCCGGGACTAGCCGAGACCCAGTACTTC	CASSLDPGLAETQYF
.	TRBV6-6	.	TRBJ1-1	TGTGCCAGCAGTTACGGGGCAGGGAACACTGAAGCTTTCTTT	CASSYGAGNTEAFF
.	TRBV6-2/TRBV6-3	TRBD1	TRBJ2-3	TGTGCCAGCAGTTCCTTCGACAGGGCCACAGATACGCAGTATTTT	CASSSFDRATDTQYF
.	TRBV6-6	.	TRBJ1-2	TGTGCCAGCAGTCGGGAGGGAGGCTACACCTTC	CASSREGGYTF